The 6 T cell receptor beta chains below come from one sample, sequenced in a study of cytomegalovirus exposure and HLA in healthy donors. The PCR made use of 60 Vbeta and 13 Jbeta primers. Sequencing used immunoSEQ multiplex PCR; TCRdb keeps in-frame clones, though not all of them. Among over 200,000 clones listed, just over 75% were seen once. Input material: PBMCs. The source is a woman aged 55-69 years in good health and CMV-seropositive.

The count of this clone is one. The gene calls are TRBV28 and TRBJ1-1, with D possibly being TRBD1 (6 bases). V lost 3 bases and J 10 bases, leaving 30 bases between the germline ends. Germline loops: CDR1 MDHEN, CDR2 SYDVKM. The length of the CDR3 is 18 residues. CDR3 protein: CASSLYYDWTEEERGAFF. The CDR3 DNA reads TGTGCCAGCAGTTTGTATTATGATTGGACAGAAGAAGAGCGGGGAGCTTTCTTT.

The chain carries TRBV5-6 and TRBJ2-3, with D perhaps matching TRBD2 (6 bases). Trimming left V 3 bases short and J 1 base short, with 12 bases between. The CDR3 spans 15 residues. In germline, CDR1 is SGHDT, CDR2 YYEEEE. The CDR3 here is CASSSGGGGTDTQYF. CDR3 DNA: TGTGCCAGCAGCTCTGGAGGCGGGGGCACAGATACGCAGTATTTT. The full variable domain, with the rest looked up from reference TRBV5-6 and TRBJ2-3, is DAGVTQSPTHLIKTRGQQVTLRCSPKSGHDTVSWYQQALGQGPQFIFQYYEEEERQRGNFPDRFSGHQFPNYSSELNVNALLLGDSALYLCASSSGGGGTDTQYFGPGTRLTVL.

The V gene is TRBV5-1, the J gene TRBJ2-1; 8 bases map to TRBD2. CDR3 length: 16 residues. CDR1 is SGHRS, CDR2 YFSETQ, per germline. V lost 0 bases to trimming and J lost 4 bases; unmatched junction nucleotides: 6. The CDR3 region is CASSLGASGSYNEQFF. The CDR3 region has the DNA TGCGCCAGCAGCTTGGGAGCCAGCGGGAGTTACAATGAGCAGTTCTTC.

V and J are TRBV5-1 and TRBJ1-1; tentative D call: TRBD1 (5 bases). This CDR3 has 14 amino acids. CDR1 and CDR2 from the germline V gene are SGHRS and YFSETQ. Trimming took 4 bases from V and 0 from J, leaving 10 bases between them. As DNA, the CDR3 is TGCGCCAGCAGCCAATCGACAGTGAACACTGAAGCTTTCTTT. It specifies CASSQSTVNTEAFF.

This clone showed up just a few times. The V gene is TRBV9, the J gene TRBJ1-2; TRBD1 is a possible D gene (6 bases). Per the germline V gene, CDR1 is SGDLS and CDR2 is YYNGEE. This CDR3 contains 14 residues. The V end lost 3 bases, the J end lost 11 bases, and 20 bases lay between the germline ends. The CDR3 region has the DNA TGTGCCAGCAGCGCCCTACAGGGTCGAGGGGGATACACCTTC. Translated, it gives CASSALQGRGGYTF.

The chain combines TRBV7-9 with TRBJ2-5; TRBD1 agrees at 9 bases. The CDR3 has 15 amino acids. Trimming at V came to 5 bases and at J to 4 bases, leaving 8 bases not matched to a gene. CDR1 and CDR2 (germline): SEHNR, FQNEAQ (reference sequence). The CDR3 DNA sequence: TGTGCCAGCAGCAGGACAGGGGCTATCGGAGAGACCCAGTACTTC. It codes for CASSRTGAIGETQYF.